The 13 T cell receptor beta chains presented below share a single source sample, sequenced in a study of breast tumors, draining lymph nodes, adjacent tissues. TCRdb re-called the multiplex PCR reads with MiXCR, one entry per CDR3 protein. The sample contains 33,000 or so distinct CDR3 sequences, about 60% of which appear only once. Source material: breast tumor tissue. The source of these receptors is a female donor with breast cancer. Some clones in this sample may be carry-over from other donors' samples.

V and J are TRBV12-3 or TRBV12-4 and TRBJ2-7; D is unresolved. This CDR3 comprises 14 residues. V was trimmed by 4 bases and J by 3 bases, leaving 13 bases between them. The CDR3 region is CASSSRGKGYEQYF. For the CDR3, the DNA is TGTGCCAGCAGTTCACGTGGGAAGGGCTACGAGCAGTACTTC.

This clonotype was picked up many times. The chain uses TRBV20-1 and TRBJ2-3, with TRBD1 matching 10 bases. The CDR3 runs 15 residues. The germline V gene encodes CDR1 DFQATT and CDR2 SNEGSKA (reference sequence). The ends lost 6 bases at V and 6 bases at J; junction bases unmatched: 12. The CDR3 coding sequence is TGCAGTGCCAAAGACAGGGGGCGGCCCTGGGATACGCAGTATTTT. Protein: CSAKDRGRPWDTQYF.

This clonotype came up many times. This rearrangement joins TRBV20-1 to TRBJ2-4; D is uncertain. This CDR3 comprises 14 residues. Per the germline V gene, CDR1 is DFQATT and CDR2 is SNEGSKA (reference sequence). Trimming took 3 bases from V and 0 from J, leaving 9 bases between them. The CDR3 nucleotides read TGCAGTGCTAGTTTCTCCCTAGCCAAAAACATTCAGTACTTC. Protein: CSASFSLAKNIQYF.

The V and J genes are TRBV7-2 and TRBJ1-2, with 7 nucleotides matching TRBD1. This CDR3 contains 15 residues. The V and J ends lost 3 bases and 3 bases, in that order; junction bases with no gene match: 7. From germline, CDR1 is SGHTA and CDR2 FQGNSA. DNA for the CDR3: TGTGCCAGCAGCTTCGGACAGGCTAGGGACTATGGCTACACCTTC. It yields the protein CASSFGQARDYGYTF.

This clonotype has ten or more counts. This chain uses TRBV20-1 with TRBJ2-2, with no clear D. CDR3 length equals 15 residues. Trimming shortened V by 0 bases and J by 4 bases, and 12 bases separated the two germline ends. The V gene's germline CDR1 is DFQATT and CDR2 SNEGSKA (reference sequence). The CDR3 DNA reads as TGCAGTGCTAGAGATCCCTACTTCTCCACCGGGGAGCTGTTTTTT. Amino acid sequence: CSARDPYFSTGELFF.

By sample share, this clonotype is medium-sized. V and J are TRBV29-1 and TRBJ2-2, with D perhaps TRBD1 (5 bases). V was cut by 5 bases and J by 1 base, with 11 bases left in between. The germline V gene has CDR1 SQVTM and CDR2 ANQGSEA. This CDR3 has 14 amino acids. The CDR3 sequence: CSVKGLENTGELFF. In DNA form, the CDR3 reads TGCAGCGTTAAGGGGTTGGAGAACACCGGGGAGCTGTTTTTT.

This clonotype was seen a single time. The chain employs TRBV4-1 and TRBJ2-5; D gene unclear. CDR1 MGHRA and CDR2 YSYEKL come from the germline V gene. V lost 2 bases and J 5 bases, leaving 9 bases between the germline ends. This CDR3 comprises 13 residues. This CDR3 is CASSQRERETQYF. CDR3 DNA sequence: TGCGCCAGCAGCCAAAGGGAACGGGAGACCCAGTACTTC.

DNA of the CDR3: TGCAGTGCTCTTGACAGGGGGCAAGATGAAAAACTGTTTTTT. It encodes CSALDRGQDEKLFF. J is TRBJ1-4 and V is TRBV20-1, with TRBD1 matching 10 bases. Germline assignment: CDR1 DFQATT and CDR2 SNEGSKA (reference sequence). CDR3 length: 14 residues. V shed 5 bases and J 6 bases; nucleotides not matched to a gene: 6.

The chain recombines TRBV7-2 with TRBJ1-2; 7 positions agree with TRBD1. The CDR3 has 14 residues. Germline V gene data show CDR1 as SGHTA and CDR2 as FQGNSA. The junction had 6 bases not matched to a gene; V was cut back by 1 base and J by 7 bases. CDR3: CASSLGQGESGYTF. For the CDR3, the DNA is TGTGCCAGCAGCTTAGGGCAGGGGGAGAGTGGCTACACCTTC.

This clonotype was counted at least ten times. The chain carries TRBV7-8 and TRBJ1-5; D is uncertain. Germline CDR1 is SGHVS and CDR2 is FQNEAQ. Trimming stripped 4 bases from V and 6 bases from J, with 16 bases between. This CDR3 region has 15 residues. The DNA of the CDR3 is TGTGCCAGCAGCTCAGGAGGGTCGGGGAGTCAGCCCCAGCATTTT. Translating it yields CASSSGGSGSQPQHF.

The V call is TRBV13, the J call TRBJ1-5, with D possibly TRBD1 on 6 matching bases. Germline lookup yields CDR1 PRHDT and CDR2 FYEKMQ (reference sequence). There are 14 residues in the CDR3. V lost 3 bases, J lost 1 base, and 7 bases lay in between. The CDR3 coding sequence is TGTGCCAGCAGCTTTCAGGGGAGCAATCAGCCCCAGCATTTT. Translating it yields CASSFQGSNQPQHF. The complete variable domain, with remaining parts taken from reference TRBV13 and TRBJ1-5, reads AAGVIQSPRHLIKEKRETATLKCYPIPRHDTVYWYQQGPGQDPQFLISFYEKMQSDKGSIPDRFSAQQFSDYHSELNMSSLELGDSALYFCASSFQGSNQPQHFGDGTRLSIL.

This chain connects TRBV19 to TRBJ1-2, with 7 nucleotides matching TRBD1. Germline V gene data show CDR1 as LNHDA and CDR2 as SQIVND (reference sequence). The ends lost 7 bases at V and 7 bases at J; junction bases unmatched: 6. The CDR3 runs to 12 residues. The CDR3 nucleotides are TGTGCCAGTACTTCAGGGGGGGGTGGCTACACCTTC. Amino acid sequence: CASTSGGGGYTF.

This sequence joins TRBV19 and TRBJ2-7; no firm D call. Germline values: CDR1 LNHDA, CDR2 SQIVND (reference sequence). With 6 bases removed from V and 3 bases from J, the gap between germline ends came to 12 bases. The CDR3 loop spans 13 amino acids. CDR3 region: CASSGRLGYEQYF. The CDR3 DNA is TGTGCCAGTAGCGGACGCTTGGGCTACGAGCAGTACTTC.